This TCR beta chain is drawn from a study of blood T cell repertoires in COVID-19. Study background: Material from acute and convalescent COVID-19 was sourced from the United States, Italy and Spain. PBMCs, B-cell-depleted T cells, or T cells were the source of the cDNA or gDNA that made up the material.

Followed over time, Seattle patients had been enrolled while infection was active. The CDR3 runs 13 residues. With 1 base removed from V and 12 bases from J, the gap between germline ends came to 13 bases. CDR1 and CDR2 from the germline V gene are SGHNT and YENEEA. Assay: immunoSEQ multiplex PCR; the TCRdb copy retains only in-frame clones and omits some. The sample lists 240,000 or so clones, 75% to 85% occurring once. Sequenced material: peripheral blood. The clonotype comes from an elderly woman with COVID-19, enrolled during active disease. The chain employs TRBV11-3 and TRBJ2-1, with D maybe TRBD1 (5 bases). In nucleotides, the CDR3 is TGTGCCAGCAGCTTAGTGGTAGGGGCCGGGCAGTTCTTC. It yields the protein CASSLVVGAGQFF.